This entry describes one T cell receptor beta chain. What it binds is unknown. One junction end disagrees with the germline gene, perhaps due to a read error. Germline V gives CDR1 DFQATT, CDR2 SNEGSKA (reference sequence). CDR3 length equals 14 residues. Incorporated into the TCR beta cDNA libraries were unique molecular identifiers, which served to reduce PCR and sequencing biases. TCRdb fed the PCR reads into MiXCR, producing one record per CDR3 protein. In the table there are more than 450,000 distinct CDR3 sequences, under 40% of which are singletons. The sample is drawn from a study of post-analysis software for immune sequencing data. Study context: Included courses were relapsing-remitting and secondary progressive multiple sclerosis; progressive-relapsing multiple sclerosis was also included.

General study points: Relative to controls, patients with multiple sclerosis showed significantly lower normalized Chao1 diversity. Patients had higher frequencies than controls of about 5 TRBV segments, including TRBV5-6, TRBV5-1 and TRBV20-1.

The rearrangement uses TRBV20-1 and TRBJ2-1; tentative D call: TRBD2 (6 bases). This sequence originates from a girl aged 2-17 years with multiple sclerosis. The sequenced sample consisted of blood. The chain's CDR3 is CSASAGSSYNGQFF. The CDR3 region has the DNA TGCAGTGCTAGTGCGGGGAGCTCCTACAATGGGCAGTTCTTC.